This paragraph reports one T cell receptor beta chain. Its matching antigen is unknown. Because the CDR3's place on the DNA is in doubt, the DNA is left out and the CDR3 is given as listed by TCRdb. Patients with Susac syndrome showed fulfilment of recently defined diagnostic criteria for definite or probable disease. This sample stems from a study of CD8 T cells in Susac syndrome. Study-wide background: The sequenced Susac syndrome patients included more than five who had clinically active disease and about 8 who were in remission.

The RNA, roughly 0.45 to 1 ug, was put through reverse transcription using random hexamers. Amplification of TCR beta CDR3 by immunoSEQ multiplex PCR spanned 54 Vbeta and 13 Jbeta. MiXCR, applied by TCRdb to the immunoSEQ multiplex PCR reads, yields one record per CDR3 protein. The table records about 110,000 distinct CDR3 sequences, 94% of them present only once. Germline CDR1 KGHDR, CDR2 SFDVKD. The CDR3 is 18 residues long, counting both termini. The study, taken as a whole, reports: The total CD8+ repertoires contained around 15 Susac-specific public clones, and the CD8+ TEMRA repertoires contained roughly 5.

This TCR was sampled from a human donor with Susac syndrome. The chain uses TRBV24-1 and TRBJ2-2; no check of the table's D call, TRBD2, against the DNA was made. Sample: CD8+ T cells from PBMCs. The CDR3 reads CATSDTLVAGGISGSCFF.